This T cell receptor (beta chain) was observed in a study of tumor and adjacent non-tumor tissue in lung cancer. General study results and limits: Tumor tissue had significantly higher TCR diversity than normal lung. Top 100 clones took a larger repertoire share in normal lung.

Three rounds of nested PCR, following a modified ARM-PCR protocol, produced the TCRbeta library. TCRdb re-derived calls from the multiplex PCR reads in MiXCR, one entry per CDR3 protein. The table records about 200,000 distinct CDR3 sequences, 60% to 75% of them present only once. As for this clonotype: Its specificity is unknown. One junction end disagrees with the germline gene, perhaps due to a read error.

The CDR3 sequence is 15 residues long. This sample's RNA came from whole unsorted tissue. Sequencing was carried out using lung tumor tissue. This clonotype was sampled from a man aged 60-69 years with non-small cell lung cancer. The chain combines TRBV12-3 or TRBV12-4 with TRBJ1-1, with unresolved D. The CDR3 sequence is CASSLVFRRSTEAVF. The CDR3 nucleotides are TGTGCCAGCAGTTTAGTTTTCAGGAGGAGCACTGAAGCTGTCTTT.